Each of the 11 T cell receptor beta chains below was sequenced from the same sample in a study of OX40 agonist ivuxolimab in advanced cancers. TCRdb keeps only in-frame clones here, not all; method: immunoSEQ multiplex PCR. The repertoire holds about 77,000 clones, with 81% as singletons. This sample comprised CD4+ or CD8+ T cells sorted from blood, obtained in a trial of the OX40 agonist ivuxolimab. The receptor set was obtained from an adult with an advanced solid tumor such as melanoma, head and neck, liver or kidney cancer.

The chain couples TRBV27 to TRBJ2-2; 10 nucleotides match TRBD2. The CDR3 is 17 amino acids. With 7 bases clipped from V and 0 bases from J, the junction kept 8 bases outside the gene matches. CDR1 and CDR2 from the germline V gene are MNHEY and SMNVEV (reference sequence). The CDR3 sequence is CASTSTGTSANTGELFF. The CDR3 bases are TGTGCCAGCACCTCAACCGGGACTAGCGCGAACACCGGGGAGCTGTTTTTT.

This clone was counted a few times. The V call is TRBV19, the J call TRBJ1-5; D uncertain. The CDR3 totals 14 residues. CDR1 is LNHDA, CDR2 SQIVND, per germline (reference sequence). Trimming stripped 7 bases from V and 6 bases from J, with 16 bases between. The CDR3 DNA is TGTGCCAGTAATGCAGTCCAGCAGAGTCAGCCCCAGCATTTT. Amino acids: CASNAVQQSQPQHF.

This clone has just a few counts. This chain links TRBV18 with TRBJ2-2; 8 nucleotides line up with TRBD1. The junction had 0 bases not matched to a gene; V was cut back by 3 bases and J by 0 bases. Per germline, CDR1 KGHSH and CDR2 LQKENI. CDR3 size: 15 residues. This chain's CDR3 is CASSPTGANTGELFF. The CDR3 DNA reads TGTGCCAGCTCACCGACAGGGGCGAACACCGGGGAGCTGTTTTTT.

This clone occurred once. CDR3 loop: CASSFRLAGIHEQFF. The CDR3 nucleotides read TGTGCCAGCAGCTTCCGGCTAGCGGGGATCCATGAGCAGTTCTTC. J is TRBJ2-1 and V is TRBV5-6, with 9 positions matching TRBD2. The CDR3 is 15 residues long. The junction had 8 bases not matched to a gene; V was cut back by 2 bases and J by 8 bases. Germline CDR1 is SGHDT and CDR2 is YYEEEE.

The J gene is TRBJ2-3, the V gene TRBV5-1; 8 bases agree with TRBD2. The CDR3 runs 13 residues. Losses at the gene ends were 4 bases for V and 7 bases for J; bases not matched to a gene: 5. Germline CDR1 SGHRS, CDR2 YFSETQ. As DNA, the CDR3 is TGCGCCAGCAGCCCGGGGGGGAGGCATACGCAGTATTTT. Translation: CASSPGGRHTQYF.

This clone was found a few times. CDR3 amino acids: CAISVNQDTEAFF. The CDR3 DNA reads as TGTGCCATCAGTGTCAATCAGGACACTGAAGCTTTCTTT. The chain carries TRBV10-3 and TRBJ1-1; no firm D call. The V and J ends lost 4 bases and 3 bases respectively, with 9 bases between them. The CDR3 has 13 amino acids. Germline V gene sequence: CDR1 ENHRY, CDR2 SYGVKD.

The CDR3: CSVVLPGGPLHF. The CDR3 bases are TGCAGCGTGGTCCTCCCGGGAGGGCCCCTCCACTTT. The genes are TRBV29-1 and TRBJ1-6; D gene unclear. This CDR3 has 12 residues. Trimming left V 6 bases short and J 13 bases short, with 16 bases between. CDR1 and CDR2 from the germline V gene are SQVTM and ANQGSEA.

Note on this clone: At one end the junction does not follow the germline gene, possibly because of a read error. J is TRBJ1-4 and V is TRBV6-1; D gene uncertain. The CDR3 runs 14 residues. Germline CDR1 and CDR2: MNHNS and SASEGT. The DNA for the CDR3 is TGTGCCAGCAGTGATTGGCGGTCTAATGAAAAGCTGTTTTTT. The encoded protein is CASSDWRSNEKLFF.

This clone was detected a few times. The rearrangement joins TRBV21-1 to TRBJ1-2. TRBV21-1 is reported as a pseudogene. This CDR3 contains 13 residues. CDR3 sequence (DNA): TGTGCCAGCAGCAAAGCCTGGCGCTATGGCTACACCTTC. Its protein is CASSKAWRYGYTF.

The DNA for the CDR3 is TGTGCCAGCAGCCCTCGGGGGGGTCCTGGAAACACCATATATTTT. Protein sequence: CASSPRGGPGNTIYF. V is TRBV7-9 and J is TRBJ1-3, with a possible D match to TRBD1 (5 bases). Trimming took off 5 bases at V and 2 bases at J, with 13 bases between the two ends. In germline, CDR1 is SEHNR, CDR2 FQNEAQ (reference sequence). This CDR3 is built from 15 residues.

The chain recombines TRBV5-8 with TRBJ2-5; 9 bases agree with TRBD1. Trimming at V came to 6 bases and at J to 9 bases, leaving 12 bases not matched to a gene. CDR1 and CDR2 (germline): SGHTS, YDEGEE. The CDR3 has 14 residues. The chain's CDR3 is CASNLRAGDRAQYF. For the CDR3, the DNA is TGTGCCAGCAACCTGAGGGCAGGGGACAGGGCCCAGTACTTC.